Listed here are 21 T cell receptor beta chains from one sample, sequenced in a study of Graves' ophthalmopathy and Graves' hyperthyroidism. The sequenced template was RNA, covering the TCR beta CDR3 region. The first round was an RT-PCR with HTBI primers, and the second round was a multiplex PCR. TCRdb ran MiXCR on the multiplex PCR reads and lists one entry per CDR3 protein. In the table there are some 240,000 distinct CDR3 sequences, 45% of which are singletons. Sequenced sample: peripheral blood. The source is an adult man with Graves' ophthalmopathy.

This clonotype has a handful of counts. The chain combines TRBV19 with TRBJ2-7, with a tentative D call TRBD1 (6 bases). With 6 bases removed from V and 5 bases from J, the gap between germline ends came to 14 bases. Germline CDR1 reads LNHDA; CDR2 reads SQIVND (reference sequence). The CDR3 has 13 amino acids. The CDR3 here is CASSLTGFNEQYF. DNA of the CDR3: TGTGCCAGTAGCCTTACAGGGTTCAACGAGCAGTACTTC.

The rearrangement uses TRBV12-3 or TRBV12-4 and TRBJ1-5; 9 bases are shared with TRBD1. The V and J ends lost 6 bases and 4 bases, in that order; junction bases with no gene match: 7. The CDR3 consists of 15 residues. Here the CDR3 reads CASRNTGGVNQPQHF. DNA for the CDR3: TGTGCCAGCAGAAATACAGGGGGCGTAAATCAGCCCCAGCATTTT.

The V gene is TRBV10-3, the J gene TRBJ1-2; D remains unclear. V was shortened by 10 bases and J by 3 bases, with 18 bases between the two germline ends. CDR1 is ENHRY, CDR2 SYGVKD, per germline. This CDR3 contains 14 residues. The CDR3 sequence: CASIPYAGDYGYTF. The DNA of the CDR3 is TGTGCCAGCATCCCATACGCAGGCGACTATGGCTACACCTTC.

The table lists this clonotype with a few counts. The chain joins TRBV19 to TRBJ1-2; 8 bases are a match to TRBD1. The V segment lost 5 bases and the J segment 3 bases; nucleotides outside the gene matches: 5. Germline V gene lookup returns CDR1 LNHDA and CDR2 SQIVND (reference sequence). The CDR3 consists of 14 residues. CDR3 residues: CASSRQGRDYGYTF. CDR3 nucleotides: TGTGCCAGTAGTCGACAGGGGAGAGACTATGGCTACACCTTC.

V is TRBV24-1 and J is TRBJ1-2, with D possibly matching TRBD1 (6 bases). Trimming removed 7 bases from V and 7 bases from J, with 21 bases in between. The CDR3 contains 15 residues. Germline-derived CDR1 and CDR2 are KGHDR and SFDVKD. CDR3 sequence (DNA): TGTGCCACCAGCGGGGGGCCGGCAGGGAAGTTTGGCTACACCTTC. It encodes CATSGGPAGKFGYTF.

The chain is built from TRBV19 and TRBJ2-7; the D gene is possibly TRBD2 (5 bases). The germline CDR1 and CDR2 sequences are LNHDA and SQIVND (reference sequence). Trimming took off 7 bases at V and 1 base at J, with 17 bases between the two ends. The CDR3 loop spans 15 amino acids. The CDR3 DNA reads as TGTGCCAGTAAAGTGTTCGCGGGTAAATCCTACGAGCAGTACTTC. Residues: CASKVFAGKSYEQYF.

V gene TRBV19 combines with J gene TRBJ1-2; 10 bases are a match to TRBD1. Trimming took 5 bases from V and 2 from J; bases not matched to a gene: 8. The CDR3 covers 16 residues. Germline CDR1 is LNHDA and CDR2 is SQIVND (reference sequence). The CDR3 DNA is TGTGCCAGTAGTTCCACCGACAGGGGGCTCAACTATGGCTACACCTTC. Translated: CASSSTDRGLNYGYTF.

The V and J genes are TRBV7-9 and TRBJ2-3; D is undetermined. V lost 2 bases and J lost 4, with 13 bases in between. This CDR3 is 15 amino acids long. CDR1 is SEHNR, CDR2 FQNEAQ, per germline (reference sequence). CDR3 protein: CASSLYRGQADTQYF. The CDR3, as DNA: TGTGCCAGCAGCTTATACAGAGGTCAGGCAGATACGCAGTATTTT.

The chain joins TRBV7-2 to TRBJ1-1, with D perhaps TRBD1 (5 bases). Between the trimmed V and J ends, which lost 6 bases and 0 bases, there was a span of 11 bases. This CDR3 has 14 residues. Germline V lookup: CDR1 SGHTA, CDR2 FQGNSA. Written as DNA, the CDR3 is TGTGCCAGCAGGGGACGGGCGGTGAACACTGAAGCTTTCTTT. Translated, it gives CASRGRAVNTEAFF.

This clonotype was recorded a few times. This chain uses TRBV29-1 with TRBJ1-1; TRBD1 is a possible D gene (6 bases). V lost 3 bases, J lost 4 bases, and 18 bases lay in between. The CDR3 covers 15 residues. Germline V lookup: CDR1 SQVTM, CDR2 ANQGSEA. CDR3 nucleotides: TGCAGCGTTGATAGGGGGGGACCAGGGAGCACTGAAGCTTTCTTT. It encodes CSVDRGGPGSTEAFF.

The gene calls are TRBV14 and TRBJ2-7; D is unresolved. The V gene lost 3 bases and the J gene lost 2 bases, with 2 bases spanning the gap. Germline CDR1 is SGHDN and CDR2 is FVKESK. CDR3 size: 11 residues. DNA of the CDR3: TGTGCCAGCAGCCATGCCTACGAGCAGTACTTC. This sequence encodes CASSHAYEQYF. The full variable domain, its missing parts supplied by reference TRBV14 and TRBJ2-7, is EAGVTQFPSHSVIEKGQTVTLRCDPISGHDNLYWYRRVMGKEIKFLLHFVKESKQDESGMPNNRFLAERTGGTYSTLKVQPAELEDSGVYFCASSHAYEQYFGPGTRLTVT.

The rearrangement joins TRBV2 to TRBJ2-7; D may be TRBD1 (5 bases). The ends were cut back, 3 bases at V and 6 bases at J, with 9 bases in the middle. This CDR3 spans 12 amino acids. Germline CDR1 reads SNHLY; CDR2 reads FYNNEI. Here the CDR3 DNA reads TGTGCCAGCAGTGACAGGGCTGGCGAGCAGTACTTC. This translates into CASSDRAGEQYF.

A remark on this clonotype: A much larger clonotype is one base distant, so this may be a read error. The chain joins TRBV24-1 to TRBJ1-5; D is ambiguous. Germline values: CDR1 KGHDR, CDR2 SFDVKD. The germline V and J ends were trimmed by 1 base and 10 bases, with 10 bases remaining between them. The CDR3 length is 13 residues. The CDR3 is CATSDLASSPQHF. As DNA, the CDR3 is TGTGCCACCAGTGATTTAGCCTCCTCACCCCAGCATTTT.

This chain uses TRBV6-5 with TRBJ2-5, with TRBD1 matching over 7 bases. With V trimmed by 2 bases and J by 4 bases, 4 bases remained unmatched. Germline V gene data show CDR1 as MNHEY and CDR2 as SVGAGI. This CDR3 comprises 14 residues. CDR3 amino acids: CASSYRGQGETQYF. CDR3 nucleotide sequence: TGTGCCAGCAGTTACAGGGGGCAAGGAGAGACCCAGTACTTC.

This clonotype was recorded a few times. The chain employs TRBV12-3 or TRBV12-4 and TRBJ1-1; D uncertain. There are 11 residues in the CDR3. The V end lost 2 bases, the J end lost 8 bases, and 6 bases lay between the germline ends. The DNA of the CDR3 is TGTGCCAGCAGTTTATCGGTCGAAGCTTTCTTT. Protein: CASSLSVEAFF.

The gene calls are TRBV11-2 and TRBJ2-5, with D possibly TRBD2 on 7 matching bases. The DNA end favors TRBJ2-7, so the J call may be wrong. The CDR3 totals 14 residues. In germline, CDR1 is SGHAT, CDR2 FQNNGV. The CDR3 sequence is CASSLERGGYEQYF. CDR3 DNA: TGTGCCAGCAGCTTAGAGAGGGGGGGCTACGAGCAGTACTTC.

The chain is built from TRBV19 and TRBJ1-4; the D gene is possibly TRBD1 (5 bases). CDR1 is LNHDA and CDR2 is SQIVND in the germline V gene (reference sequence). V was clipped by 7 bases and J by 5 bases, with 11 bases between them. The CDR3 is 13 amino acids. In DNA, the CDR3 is TGTGCCAGTATGGGGGGGGTGAATGAAAAACTGTTTTTT. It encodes CASMGGVNEKLFF.

CDR3 in DNA: TGTGCCAGCAGCCAAGATGGGCGGGGGAAGAATTCACCCCTCCACTTT. Translated, it gives CASSQDGRGKNSPLHF. The chain is built from TRBV12-3 or TRBV12-4 and TRBJ1-6; perhaps TRBD1 as D (5 bases). Between the trimmed V and J ends, which lost 6 bases and 7 bases, there was a span of 19 bases. This CDR3 region has 16 residues.

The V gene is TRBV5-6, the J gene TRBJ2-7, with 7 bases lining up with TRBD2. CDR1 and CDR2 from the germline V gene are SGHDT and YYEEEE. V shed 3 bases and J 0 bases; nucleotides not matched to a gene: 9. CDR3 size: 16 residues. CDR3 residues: CASSSTRRGTSYEQYF. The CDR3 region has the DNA TGTGCCAGCAGCTCCACAAGGCGGGGGACCTCCTACGAGCAGTACTTC.

In nucleotides, the CDR3 is TGCAGTGCTAGAGGCGGGGGGGCCTACGAGCAGTACTTC. It codes for CSARGGGAYEQYF. The V call is TRBV20-1, the J call TRBJ2-7; 9 bases map to TRBD2. The CDR3 has 13 amino acids. V shed 1 base, J shed 2 bases, and the junction held 0 bases outside the gene matches. The V gene's germline CDR1 is DFQATT and CDR2 SNEGSKA (reference sequence).

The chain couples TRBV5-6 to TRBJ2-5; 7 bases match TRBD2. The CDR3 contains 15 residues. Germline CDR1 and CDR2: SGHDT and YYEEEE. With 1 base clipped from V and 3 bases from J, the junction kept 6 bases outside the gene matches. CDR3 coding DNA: TGTGCCAGCAGCTTGTTAAGGGCGGGAGAAGAGACCCAGTACTTC. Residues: CASSLLRAGEETQYF.